A single TCR beta chain is shown here with its context. Its antigen is undetermined. This entry is derived from a study of identical twins. V was clipped by 0 bases and J by 1 base, with 7 bases between them. This CDR3 is built from 13 residues. Germline V CDR1 and CDR2: SQVTM, ANQGSEA. Addition of a universal primer site occurred through template switching, and cDNA carried unique molecular identifiers. TCRdb reprocessed the 5' RACE reads with MiXCR, giving one entry per CDR3 protein. Among 350,000 to 450,000 distinct CDR3 sequences, roughly 20% were seen once, and the ten largest hold approximately 12%. Study results and limitations: Cross-sectional statistics, not tracking of the same donors, supported the conclusions. Beta clonotypes that were abundant in cord blood contained fewer insertions, a pattern absent from memory repertoires. Modeled out-of-frame TCR alpha sharing in monozygotic twins fell below observed levels.

The sequenced sample consisted of naive T cells sorted from blood. This chain links TRBV29-1 with TRBJ2-7, with D unclear. This clonotype originated in a man over 45 in good health. The CDR3: CSVEDLESYEQYF. In nucleotides, the CDR3 is TGCAGCGTTGAAGATCTGGAGTCCTACGAGCAGTACTTC.